This entry concerns a single TCR beta chain. This clonotype was seen a handful of times. There is no known antigen for this receptor. No per-base quality is available; no much larger clone lies one base away. Reading the germline V gene (reference sequence) gives CDR1 SEHNR and CDR2 FQNEAQ. Between the V and J ends, shortened by 1 base and 4 bases respectively, the junction contains 2 bases. Spanning cysteine to phenylalanine, the CDR3 consists of 12 amino acids. The entry retains the CDR3 DNA only, 36 bases that are in frame from base 1. The data were taken from a study of T-cell memory formation after mild COVID-19 (dated by TCRdb to the early 2020s). In terms of the full investigation: TCR sequence clusters from the two donors were found to be largely donor specific. T-cell clones expanding and contracting after mild COVID-19 in a couple of donors were tracked by longitudinal TCRalpha and TCRbeta repertoire sequencing. The cohort comprised two young, previously healthy adult volunteers, one female and one male. Results the study describes overall, beyond this receptor: Some responding clones were found in pre-infection memory, which suggests that pre-existing cross-reactive memory T cells took part in the SARS-CoV-2 response. Contracting CD4+ clones were located mainly in the CM and EM memory subsets, whereas CD8+ clones were found to be enriched in EMRA. Only a couple of mild cases were covered in the study, and larger cohorts including severe cases with pre-infection samples were considered necessary. SARS-CoV-2 specificity of the second-wave clones peaking on day 37 was not confirmed. From day 15 to 85, contracting clones showed balanced CD4/CD8 phenotypes, whereas a second wave of clones that expanded from day 15 to 37 leaned towards CD4+.

PBMCs were isolated by Ficoll-Paque density gradient centrifugation. TCRdb shows the sequencer as Illumina NovaSeq 6000. Using 5'RACE with constant-segment primers, TCRalpha and TCRbeta cDNA libraries were constructed, with sample barcodes and unique molecular identifiers added in the process. Trizol reagent was used to extract RNA from every sample. Library amplification was performed in two PCR steps, and a second sample barcode and Illumina TruSeq adapters were introduced in the second step. Sequencing of libraries was performed on an Illumina NovaSeq with 2 x 150 bp paired-end reads. The study's processing was this. The reads were demultiplexed and collapsed into UMI-guided consensus sequences using migec v1.2.7. With mixcr v2.1.11, UMI consensuses were aligned to TRA and TRB V and J templates and assembled into clonotypes. A clonotype was counted as expanded or contracted only when both edgeR and NoisET called the clonotype significant, with the noise models trained on biological replicates. For edgeR calls, the cutoffs were a false discovery rate-adjusted p below 0.01 and a log2 fold-change threshold of 1. As an exploratory analysis of dynamics, PCA with hierarchical clustering was applied to max-normalized trajectories of the 1000 most abundant clonotypes. Separately sequenced CD4+ and CD8+ repertoires were used to assign the CD4 or CD8 phenotype of responding clones. The raw public reads went through TCRdb reprocessing: fastp at Q25, MiXCR clone calling, in-frame beta chains kept. A single entry per CDR3 protein holds the most common genes and DNA from its merged rows. It is TCRdb's table, rather than the study itself, that gives the V and J calls and clone size. The table for this sample lists 250,000 to 300,000 distinct CDR3 sequences; around 15% of them were counted only once. Clones ranked in the top ten supply 22% of the sample.

The chain was built from TRBV7-9 and TRBJ1-5, with the D gene too uncertain to name. The TCR originated in a man in his late teens or twenties who had mild COVID-19 (a few samples of this study predate the infection). The sample titles of this study are shuffled in the database, so cell type and time point are left out; the donor was told from shared clones. Source material: PBMCs or a T cell subset sorted from them (not recorded which). The DNA sequence is TGTGCCAGCAGCTTAGAGAATCAGCCCCAGCATTTT. This is translated as CASSLENQPQHF.